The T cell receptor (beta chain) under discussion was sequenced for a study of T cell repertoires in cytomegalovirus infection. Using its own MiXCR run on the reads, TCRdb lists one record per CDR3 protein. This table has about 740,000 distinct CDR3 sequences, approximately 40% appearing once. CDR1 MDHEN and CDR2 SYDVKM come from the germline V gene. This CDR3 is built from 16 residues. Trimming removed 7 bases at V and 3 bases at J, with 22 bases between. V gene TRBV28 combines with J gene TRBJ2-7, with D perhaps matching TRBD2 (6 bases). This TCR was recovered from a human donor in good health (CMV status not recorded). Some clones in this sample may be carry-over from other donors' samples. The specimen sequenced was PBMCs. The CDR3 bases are TGTGCCAGCAACCAAATAAGGGTGACTAGTGGCTACGAGCAGTACTTC. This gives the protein CASNQIRVTSGYEQYF.